The 18 T cell receptor beta chains in this list originate from one sample, sequenced in a study of blood T cell repertoires in COVID-19 (dated by TCRdb to the early 2020s). Libraries were made using the immunoSEQ multiplex PCR assay. The source is immuneACCESS, and TCRdb retained only in-frame sequences with V and J called. Part of the clones is not carried over; for the studies checked, unresolved V genes explain less than half of this, and the remainder is unexplained. The sample table shows 300,000 to 400,000 clones, and more than 70% are seen once. Jointly, the top ten make up 5.5% to 7.5% of the sample. Sequenced input: peripheral blood. These receptors came from a woman between 70 and 85 years old with COVID-19, enrolled during active disease.

This rearrangement joins TRBV2 to TRBJ1-4, with D possibly matching TRBD1 (5 bases). This CDR3 has 13 residues. V was shortened by 7 bases and J by 9 bases, with 15 bases between the two germline ends. The V gene's germline CDR1 is SNHLY and CDR2 FYNNEI. The CDR3 sequence is CASTQEDRQKLFF. CDR3 nucleotides: TGTGCCAGCACCCAAGAAGACAGACAAAAACTGTTTTTT.

The chain uses TRBV29-1 and TRBJ2-4; 9 positions agree with TRBD1. CDR1 SQVTM and CDR2 ANQGSEA come from the germline V gene. Trimming took 3 bases from V and 9 from J; bases not matched to a gene: 9. This CDR3 comprises 14 residues. The CDR3 nucleotides are TGCAGCGTTGACTTGGGACAGGGCAACGGCATTCAGTACTTC. Protein product: CSVDLGQGNGIQYF.

The chain links TRBV5-1 to TRBJ2-7, with TRBD1 identical over 7 bases. CDR3 size: 14 residues. Germline CDR1 SGHRS, CDR2 YFSETQ. V gave up 4 bases and J gave up 5 bases; unmatched junction bases: 9. The CDR3 region has the DNA TGCGCCAGCAGCCCTACGACAGGGTACGACGAGCAGTACTTC. It yields the protein CASSPTTGYDEQYF.

The V call is TRBV5-6, the J call TRBJ1-2; 9 bases line up with TRBD1. The germline CDR1 and CDR2 sequences are SGHDT and YYEEEE. The V segment lost 5 bases and the J segment 7 bases; nucleotides outside the gene matches: 6. CDR3 length equals 13 residues. DNA of the CDR3: TGTGCCAGCAGGGGTACAGGGGGCTTTGGCTACACCTTC. Translated: CASRGTGGFGYTF.

The chain has TRBV5-6 and TRBJ2-4; D gene ambiguous. Germline CDR1 is SGHDT and CDR2 is YYEEEE. CDR3 size: 18 residues. The V end lost 0 bases, the J end lost 0 bases, and 16 bases lay between the germline ends. The CDR3 here is CASSLERVSRVAKNIQYF. The CDR3 nucleotides read TGTGCCAGCAGCTTGGAACGCGTCTCACGTGTAGCCAAAAACATTCAGTACTTC.

V and J are TRBV18 and TRBJ2-5, with 8 positions matching TRBD1. V shed 0 bases and J 3 bases; nucleotides not matched to a gene: 6. CDR1 is KGHSH and CDR2 is LQKENI in the germline V gene. This CDR3 is built from 16 residues. The CDR3, as DNA: TGTGCCAGCTCACCACCCTCGACAGGGGTGGAAGAGACCCAGTACTTC. Residues: CASSPPSTGVEETQYF. Full variable domain (rest looked up from reference TRBV18 and TRBJ2-5): NAGVMQNPRHLVRRRGQEARLRCSPMKGHSHVYWYRQLPEEGLKFMVYLQKENIIDESGMPKERFSAEFPKEGPSILRIQQVVRGDSAAYFCASSPPSTGVEETQYFGPGTRLLVL.

This chain connects TRBV30 to TRBJ2-3; 9 positions agree with TRBD2. There are 15 residues in the CDR3. Losses at the gene ends were 7 bases for V and 5 bases for J; bases not matched to a gene: 13. CDR1 and CDR2 (germline): GTSNPN, SVGIG (reference sequence). As DNA, the CDR3 is TGTGCCTCCCGGTGGAGCGGGGGGCAGGGAGATACGCAGTATTTT. Translated, it gives CASRWSGGQGDTQYF.

J is TRBJ2-3 and V is TRBV6-2 or TRBV6-3, with TRBD2 matching 7 bases. The CDR3 contains 17 residues. V lost 2 bases and J lost 0; bases outside the gene matches: 8. Germline V gives CDR1 MNHEY, CDR2 SVGEGT. The CDR3 DNA reads as TGTGCCAGCAGTTACCGGCCGGAGCGGGGAAGCACAGATACGCAGTATTTT. It codes for CASSYRPERGSTDTQYF.

V usage is TRBV11-2 and J usage is TRBJ1-1, with 9 bases fitting TRBD1. V was clipped by 7 bases and J by 11 bases; unmatched bases: 8. The CDR3 runs 12 residues. Germline CDR1 and CDR2: SGHAT and FQNNGV. The CDR3 loop is CASTIGQGPAFF. CDR3 nucleotide sequence: TGTGCCAGCACCATAGGACAGGGGCCGGCTTTCTTT.

V usage is TRBV6-5 and J usage is TRBJ1-3; D remains ambiguous. The CDR3 is made up of 14 amino acids. V was cut by 6 bases and J by 2 bases, with 11 bases left in between. The germline CDR1 and CDR2 sequences are MNHEY and SVGAGI. As DNA, the CDR3 is TGTGCCAGCAGCCCCGAGGGCGCTGGAAACACCATATATTTT. As protein: CASSPEGAGNTIYF.

This clone was counted a single time. The genes are TRBV10-1 and TRBJ1-5; D possibly corresponds to TRBD1 (5 bases). Per germline, CDR1 WNHNN and CDR2 SYGVQD (reference sequence). V was trimmed by 8 bases and J by 11 bases, leaving 10 bases between them. The CDR3 length is 10 residues. For the CDR3, the DNA is TGCGCCAGCTGGGGGGGGGCCCAGCATTTT. Translation gives CASWGGAQHF.

On this clone itself: The same CDR3 is also encoded by other DNA sequences in this sample. The J gene is TRBJ2-3, the V gene TRBV13, with D perhaps TRBD2 (6 bases). With 0 bases removed from V and 1 base from J, the gap between germline ends came to 8 bases. The length of the CDR3 is 15 residues. Germline-derived CDR1 and CDR2 are PRHDT and FYEKMQ (reference sequence). In DNA, the CDR3 is TGTGCCAGCAGCTTAGGAGGCGGGGGCACAGATACGCAGTATTTT. This sequence encodes CASSLGGGGTDTQYF.

This clone turned up a few times. The V and J genes are TRBV21-1 and TRBJ2-1; the D call TRBD2 from the table was never checked on the DNA. TRBV21-1 is listed as a pseudogene. The CDR3 is 17 residues long. CDR3 loop: CASRTFLAGGAYNEQFF. The CDR3 nucleotides are TGTGCCAGCCGCACCTTTCTAGCGGGGGGGGCCTACAATGAGCAGTTCTTC.

The CDR3 DNA reads TGTGCCAGCTCAGAGAATAACAGGGATTATGGCTACACCTTC. This gives the protein CASSENNRDYGYTF. This chain connects TRBV18 to TRBJ1-2, with D perhaps matching TRBD1 (6 bases). Trimming removed 5 bases from V and 5 bases from J, with 15 bases in between. Germline-derived CDR1 and CDR2 are KGHSH and LQKENI. The CDR3 is 14 residues long. Full variable domain (remainder filled in from reference TRBV18 and TRBJ1-2): NAGVMQNPRHLVRRRGQEARLRCSPMKGHSHVYWYRQLPEEGLKFMVYLQKENIIDESGMPKERFSAEFPKEGPSILRIQQVVRGDSAAYFCASSENNRDYGYTFGSGTRLTVV.

This chain links TRBV5-5 with TRBJ1-6; TRBD1 agrees at 8 bases. The germline V gene encodes CDR1 SGHKS and CDR2 YYEKEE (reference sequence). This CDR3 contains 15 residues. J gave up 6 bases and V 0 bases, and 2 bases lay outside the gene matches. Here the CDR3 reads CASSLEGQANSPLHF. The CDR3 nucleotides read TGTGCCAGCAGCTTGGAGGGACAGGCTAATTCACCCCTCCACTTT.

This chain uses TRBV11-2 with TRBJ2-7, with 7 bases that match TRBD1. Germline CDR1 reads SGHAT; CDR2 reads FQNNGV. CDR3 length: 13 amino acids. Trimming cost V 4 bases and J 6 bases; bases outside gene matches: 6. The CDR3 protein is CASSWSAGGEQYF. The CDR3 region has the DNA TGTGCCAGCAGCTGGTCCGCAGGGGGCGAGCAGTACTTC.

The chain is built from TRBV5-4 and TRBJ1-1; a possible D gene is TRBD1 (5 bases). V gave up 3 bases and J gave up 7 bases, with 10 bases separating them. This CDR3 spans 12 amino acids. Germline CDR1 SGHNT, CDR2 YYREEE (reference sequence). CDR3 in amino acids: CASSYQGDEAFF. The CDR3 DNA reads as TGTGCCAGCAGCTATCAAGGGGATGAAGCTTTCTTT.

The chain carries TRBV25-1 and TRBJ1-3; 7 nucleotides agree with TRBD1. Trimming at V came to 3 bases and at J to 6 bases, leaving 5 bases not matched to a gene. This CDR3 contains 14 residues. Germline V CDR1 and CDR2: MGHDK, SYGVNS. CDR3 sequence reads: CASSDPRGPNTIYF. The CDR3 DNA reads TGTGCCAGCAGTGATCCAAGGGGGCCAAACACCATATATTTT.